This T cell receptor (beta chain) emerged from a study of cytomegalovirus exposure and HLA in healthy donors. Profiling relied on immunoSEQ multiplex PCR, and the TCRdb table lists in-frame clones only, not all of them. Among roughly 140,000 clones, around nine tenths were seen once, and the ten largest hold about 3.5%. The J segment lost 3 bases and the V segment lost 1 base, leaving 1 base of the junction unmatched. The germline V gene has CDR1 LNHDA and CDR2 SQIVND (reference sequence). This CDR3 is built from 15 residues. Sequenced sample: PBMCs. This TCR was recovered from a woman aged 18-35 years in good health and CMV-seropositive. The V call is TRBV19, the J call TRBJ2-1; TRBD2 matches 9 bases. In nucleotides, the CDR3 is TGTGCCAGTAGTATAGCTAGCGGGATCTACAATGAGCAGTTCTTC. The encoded protein is CASSIASGIYNEQFF. The variable domain in full, with the rest retrieved from reference TRBV19 and TRBJ2-1, is DGGITQSPKYLFRKEGQNVTLSCEQNLNHDAMYWYRQDPGQGLRLIYYSQIVNDFQKGDIAEGYSVSREKKESFPLTVTSAQKNPTAFYLCASSIASGIYNEQFFGPGTRLTVL.